The T cell receptor (beta chain) described here comes from a study of shared clonotypes between healthy human individuals. Study-wide findings and caveats: For naive CD4 cells, approximately 4.8% of clonotypes were shared across a few donors. Generally, naive subsets (rather than memory subsets) showed larger estimated richness. Researchers sampled blood only, noting tissue repertoires likely differ. There were few donors, and this limited the genetic and exposure-history diversity represented.

With regard to this clone: The antigen is unknown.

The CDR3 totals 14 residues. V was pared by 5 bases and J by 9 bases, with 19 bases between. Germline CDR1 MNHEY, CDR2 SMNVEV (reference sequence). CD45RO-negative, CCR7-selected cells formed the naive CD8 fraction, which excluded terminally differentiated effector memory CD45RA+ cells. TCRdb's copy holds only in-frame clones and misses some; the assay was immunoSEQ multiplex PCR. The repertoire includes some 2.1 million clones, roughly 94% of them detected once, and roughly 1.1% sits in the top ten. The receptor was isolated from a man between 18 and 29 years old in good health. This sequence joins TRBV27 and TRBJ1-1; D gene uncertain. The sample taken for sequencing was naive CD8+ T cells sorted from blood. CDR3 bases: TGTGCCAGCAGTCAAACTGACGGGGTCCCCCAAGCTTTCTTT. It translates to CASSQTDGVPQAFF.